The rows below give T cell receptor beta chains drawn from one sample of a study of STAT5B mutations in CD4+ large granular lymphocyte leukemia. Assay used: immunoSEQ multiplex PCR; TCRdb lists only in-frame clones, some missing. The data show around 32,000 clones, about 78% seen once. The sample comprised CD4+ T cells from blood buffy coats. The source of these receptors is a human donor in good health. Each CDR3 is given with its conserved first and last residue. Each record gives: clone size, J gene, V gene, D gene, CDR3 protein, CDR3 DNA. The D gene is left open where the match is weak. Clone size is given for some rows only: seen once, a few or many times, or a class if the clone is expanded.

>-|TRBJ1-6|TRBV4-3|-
CASRESTTRNNSPLHF
TGCGCCAGCCGGGAATCTACGACAAGAAATAATTCACCCCTCCACTTT
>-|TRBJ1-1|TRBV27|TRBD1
CASSRTGGTEAFF
TGTGCCAGCAGCCGTACAGGGGGTACTGAAGCTTTCTTT
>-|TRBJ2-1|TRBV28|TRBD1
CASSLQQGVRGNEQFF
TGTGCCAGCAGTTTACAGCAGGGGGTTAGGGGCAATGAGCAGTTCTTC
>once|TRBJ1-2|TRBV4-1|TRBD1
CASSQLSRPGQGRGGYTF
TGCGCCAGCAGCCAATTGAGCAGGCCGGGACAGGGCAGGGGTGGCTACACCTTC
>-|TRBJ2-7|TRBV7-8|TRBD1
CASSPGQIDHEQYF
TGTGCCAGCAGCCCGGGACAGATCGACCACGAGCAGTACTTC
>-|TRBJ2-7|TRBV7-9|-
CASSLFLIEGEKYF
TGTGCCAGCAGCTTATTCTTGATAGAGGGGGAGAAGTACTTC
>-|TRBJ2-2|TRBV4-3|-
CASSHPTGTAPGKLFF
TGCGCCAGCAGCCACCCCACGGGAACAGCCCCAGGGAAGCTGTTTTTT
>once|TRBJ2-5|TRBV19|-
CASSIVGGTETQYF
TGTGCCAGTAGTATAGTGGGGGGCACGGAGACCCAGTACTTC
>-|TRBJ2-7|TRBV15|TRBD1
CATSRDRVIDRDYEQYF
TGTGCCACCAGCAGAGATCGAGTGATAGACAGGGACTACGAGCAGTACTTC
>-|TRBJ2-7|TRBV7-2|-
CASSLAGSGEQYF
TGTGCCAGCAGCTTAGCCGGGAGTGGGGAGCAGTACTTC
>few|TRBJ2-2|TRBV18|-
CASSPLGDSTGELFF
TGTGCCAGCTCACCACTAGGGGATTCCACCGGGGAGCTGTTTTTT
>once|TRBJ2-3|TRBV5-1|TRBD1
CASSFTRGSGTDTQYF
TGCGCCAGCAGCTTCACCAGGGGGTCCGGCACAGATACGCAGTATTTT
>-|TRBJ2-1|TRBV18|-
CASSPPSENEQFF
TGTGCCAGCTCACCACCTAGCGAGAATGAGCAGTTCTTC
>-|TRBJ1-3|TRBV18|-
CASSQNVEVSGGNTIYF
TGTGCCAGCTCTCAAAACGTCGAGGTCTCGGGGGGAAACACCATATATTTT
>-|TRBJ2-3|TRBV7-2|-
CASSLEGSTDTQYF
TGTGCCAGCAGCTTAGAGGGTAGCACAGATACGCAGTATTTT
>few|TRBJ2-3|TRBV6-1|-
CASSEAAGTDTQYF
TGTGCCAGCAGTGAAGCAGCAGGCACAGATACGCAGTATTTT